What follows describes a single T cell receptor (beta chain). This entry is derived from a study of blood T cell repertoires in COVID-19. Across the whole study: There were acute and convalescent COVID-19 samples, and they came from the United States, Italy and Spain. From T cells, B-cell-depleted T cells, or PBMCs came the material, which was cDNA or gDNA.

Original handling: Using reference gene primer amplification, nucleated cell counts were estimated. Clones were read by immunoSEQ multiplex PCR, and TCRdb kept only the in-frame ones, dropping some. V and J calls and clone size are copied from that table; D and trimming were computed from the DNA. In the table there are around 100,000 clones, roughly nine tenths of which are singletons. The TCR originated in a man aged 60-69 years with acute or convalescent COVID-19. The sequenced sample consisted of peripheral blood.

The CDR3 coding sequence is TGCGCCAGCAGCTTGTTCGCTAGCGGGAGCCAAGAGACCCAGTACTTC. It translates to CASSLFASGSQETQYF. The V and J genes are TRBV5-1 and TRBJ2-5; 10 nucleotides line up with TRBD2. The germline V gene has CDR1 SGHRS and CDR2 YFSETQ. This CDR3 has 16 amino acids. Germline trimming cut 1 base from V and 1 base from J; bases unmatched to any gene: 4.